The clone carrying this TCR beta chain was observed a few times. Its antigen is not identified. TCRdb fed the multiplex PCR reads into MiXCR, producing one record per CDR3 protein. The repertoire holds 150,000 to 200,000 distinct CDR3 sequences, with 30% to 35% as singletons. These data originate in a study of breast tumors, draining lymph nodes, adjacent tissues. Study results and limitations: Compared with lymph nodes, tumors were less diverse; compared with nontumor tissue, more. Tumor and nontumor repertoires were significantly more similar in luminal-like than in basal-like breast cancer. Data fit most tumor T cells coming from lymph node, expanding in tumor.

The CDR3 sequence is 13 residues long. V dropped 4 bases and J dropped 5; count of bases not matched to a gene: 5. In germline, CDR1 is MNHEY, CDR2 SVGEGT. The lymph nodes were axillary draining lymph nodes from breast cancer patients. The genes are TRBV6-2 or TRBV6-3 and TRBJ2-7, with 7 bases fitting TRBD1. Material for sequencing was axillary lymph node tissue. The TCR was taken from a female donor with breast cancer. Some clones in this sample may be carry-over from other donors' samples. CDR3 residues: CASSSWDRDEQYF. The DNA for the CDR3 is TGTGCCAGCAGTTCTTGGGACAGAGACGAGCAGTACTTC.